Below, one TCR beta chain is given with its context. The antigen remains unidentified. The sample belongs to a study of cytomegalovirus exposure and HLA in healthy donors. The study, taken as a whole, reports: In an earlier analysis, in fewer than 700 donors, most V segments appeared productive either ~90% or ~30% of the time. No immune exposure information besides CMV serostatus was available.

Trimming shortened V by 7 bases and J by 1 base, and 10 bases separated the two germline ends. This CDR3 is built from 13 residues. Looked up from germline, CDR1 is SNHLY and CDR2 is FYNNEI. PCR used 60 Vbeta primers and 13 Jbeta primers. Produced via immunoSEQ multiplex PCR; TCRdb's table is partial and in-frame only. There are about 130,000 clones in the sample; 60% to 85% occur only once, and roughly 3.1% lies in the top ten. This clonotype originated in a man aged 25-40 years in good health and CMV-seronegative. The chain recombines TRBV2 with TRBJ1-1; D ambiguous. The material sequenced was PBMCs. The CDR3 protein is CASTPEGNTEAFF. The CDR3 bases are TGTGCCAGCACCCCGGAGGGGAACACTGAAGCTTTCTTT.